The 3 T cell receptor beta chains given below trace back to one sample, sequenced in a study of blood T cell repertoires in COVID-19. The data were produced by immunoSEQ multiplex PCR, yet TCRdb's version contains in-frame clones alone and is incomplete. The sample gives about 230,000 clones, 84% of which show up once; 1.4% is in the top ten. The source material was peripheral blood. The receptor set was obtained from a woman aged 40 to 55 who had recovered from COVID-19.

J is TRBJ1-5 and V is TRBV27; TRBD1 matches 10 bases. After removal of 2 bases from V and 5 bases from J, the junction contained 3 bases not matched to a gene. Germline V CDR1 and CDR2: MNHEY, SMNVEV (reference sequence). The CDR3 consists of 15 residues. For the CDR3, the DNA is TGTGCCAGCAGTTTAGGGGGACAGGGGTATCAGCCCCAGCATTTT. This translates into CASSLGGQGYQPQHF.

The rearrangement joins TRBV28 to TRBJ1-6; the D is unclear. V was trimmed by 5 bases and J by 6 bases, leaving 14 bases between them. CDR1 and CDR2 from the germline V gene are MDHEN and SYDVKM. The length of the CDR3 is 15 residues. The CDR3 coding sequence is TGTGCCAGCAGTCCCTCCCCCAGCGTTAATTCACCCCTCCACTTT. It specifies CASSPSPSVNSPLHF.

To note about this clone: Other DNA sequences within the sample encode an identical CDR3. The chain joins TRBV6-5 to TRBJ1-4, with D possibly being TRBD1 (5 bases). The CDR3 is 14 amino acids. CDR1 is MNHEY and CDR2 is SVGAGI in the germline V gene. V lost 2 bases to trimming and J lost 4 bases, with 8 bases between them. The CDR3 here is CASSYRQGNEKLFF. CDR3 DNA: TGTGCCAGCAGTTACAGGCAGGGTAATGAAAAACTGTTTTTT.